This entry lists 32 T cell receptor beta chains sequenced from one sample in a study of T cell responses to AZD1222 COVID-19 vaccine. Assay: immunoSEQ multiplex PCR; the TCRdb copy retains only in-frame clones and omits some. The repertoire consists of around 150,000 clones, with roughly 94% occurring once and the leading ten covering around 1.3%. The sequencing here drew on peripheral blood, taken on day 0 of AZD1222 vaccination. These receptors originate from an adult in good health.

The gene calls are TRBV7-9 and TRBJ2-1, with D maybe TRBD1 (6 bases). Germline CDR1 SEHNR, CDR2 FQNEAQ (reference sequence). The CDR3 runs to 16 residues. The V gene lost 4 bases and the J gene lost 10 bases, with 23 bases spanning the gap. The chain's CDR3 is CASSSREVGAAWEQFF. CDR3 in DNA: TGTGCCAGCAGCTCCCGAGAGGTGGGGGCGGCTTGGGAGCAGTTCTTC.

The chain recombines TRBV7-9 with TRBJ2-3; 9 positions agree with TRBD1. The length of the CDR3 is 15 residues. CDR1 is SEHNR, CDR2 FQNEAQ, per germline (reference sequence). The V segment lost 5 bases and the J segment 4 bases; nucleotides outside the gene matches: 7. The DNA for the CDR3 is TGTGCCAGCAGCATACAGGGGGCCTCGGCAGATACGCAGTATTTT. It codes for CASSIQGASADTQYF.

The chain joins TRBV6-5 to TRBJ1-2; D unclear. The CDR3 covers 14 residues. V lost 8 bases and J 0 bases, leaving 13 bases between the germline ends. Per germline, CDR1 MNHEY and CDR2 SVGAGI. CDR3 bases: TGTGCCAGCTCGAGGACCAGGACTAACTATGGCTACACCTTC. Translated, it gives CASSRTRTNYGYTF.

This chain joins TRBV28 and TRBJ1-2; no definite D call. V was shortened by 6 bases and J by 7 bases, with 12 bases between the two germline ends. The V gene's germline CDR1 is MDHEN and CDR2 SYDVKM. The CDR3 is made up of 12 amino acids. The CDR3 reads CASRAPYPGYTF. The CDR3 DNA sequence: TGTGCCAGCAGGGCCCCCTACCCTGGCTACACCTTC.

This chain joins TRBV6-5 and TRBJ2-7, with D possibly being TRBD1 (7 bases). Deletions cut 5 bases from V and 4 bases from J, with 15 bases between. The CDR3 is made up of 14 amino acids. The germline V gene has CDR1 MNHEY and CDR2 SVGAGI. The CDR3 DNA is TGTGCCAGCAGTCCAGCGCAGGGGGGTTACGAGCAGTACGTC. Translating it yields CASSPAQGGYEQYV.

This chain uses TRBV19 with TRBJ1-5, with D uncertain. Trimming removed 1 base at V and 0 bases at J, with 7 bases between. Germline assignment: CDR1 LNHDA and CDR2 SQIVND (reference sequence). The length of the CDR3 is 15 residues. The CDR3 DNA sequence: TGTGCCAGTAGTATAGGAGAGTTTAGCAATCAGCCCCAGCATTTT. Translation gives CASSIGEFSNQPQHF.

This chain uses TRBV7-8 with TRBJ2-1, with D perhaps matching TRBD2 (6 bases). Germline loops: CDR1 SGHVS, CDR2 FQNEAQ. The CDR3 covers 12 residues. V was pared by 5 bases and J by 10 bases, with 12 bases between. The CDR3 bases are TGTGCCAGCAGCCCTACCGGGAGAGAGCAGTTCTTC. This encodes CASSPTGREQFF.

This sequence joins TRBV11-2 and TRBJ2-6; D not certain. This CDR3 is 13 amino acids long. Germline V gene data show CDR1 as SGHAT and CDR2 as FQNNGV. Trimming stripped 4 bases from V and 2 bases from J, with 3 bases between. The CDR3 bases are TGTGCCAGCAGCTACGCTGGGGCCAACGTCCTGACTTTC. Its protein is CASSYAGANVLTF. Complete variable domain (other parts from reference TRBV11-2 and TRBJ2-6): EAGVAQSPRYKIIEKRQSVAFWCNPISGHATLYWYQQILGQGPKLLIQFQNNGVVDDSQLPKDRFSAERLKGVDSTLKIQPAKLEDSAVYLCASSYAGANVLTFGAGSRLTVL.

The chain has TRBV11-1 and TRBJ1-1; tentatively, D is TRBD1 (5 bases). Trimming shortened V by 1 base and J by 1 base, and 7 bases separated the two germline ends. This CDR3 region has 14 residues. Germline V gene data show CDR1 as SGHAT and CDR2 as FQDESV (reference sequence). The chain's CDR3 is CASSLETGNTEAFF. The CDR3 coding sequence is TGTGCCAGCAGCTTAGAAACAGGGAACACTGAAGCTTTCTTT.

The CDR3 DNA reads TGTGCCACCACGAGGGGTGGTATCGGGGAGCTGTTTTTT. The encoded protein is CATTRGGIGELFF. V usage is TRBV27 and J usage is TRBJ2-2, with D perhaps TRBD1 or TRBD2 (5 bases each). In germline, CDR1 is MNHEY, CDR2 SMNVEV (reference sequence). The ends were cut back, 10 bases at V and 7 bases at J, with 16 bases in the middle. The CDR3 runs to 13 residues.

Regarding this clone: The junction departs from germline at one end; a sequencing error may be responsible. CDR3 region: CASREAGAHQPQHF. CDR3 in DNA: TGTGCCAGCAGAGAAGCGGGGGCCCATCAGCCCCAGCATTTT. The V call is TRBV6-1, the J call TRBJ1-5, with D possibly TRBD1 on 6 matching bases. Germline values: CDR1 MNHNS, CDR2 SASEGT. The CDR3 totals 14 residues.

V usage is TRBV7-8 and J usage is TRBJ1-2; D ambiguous. V was cut by 3 bases and J by 2 bases, with 10 bases left in between. Per the germline V gene, CDR1 is SGHVS and CDR2 is FQNEAQ. CDR3 size: 14 residues. The CDR3 bases are TGTGCCAGCAGCTTTACCAGTCGAAACTATGGCTACACCTTC. This gives the protein CASSFTSRNYGYTF.

The J gene is TRBJ1-4, the V gene TRBV28, with no clear D. CDR1 is MDHEN, CDR2 SYDVKM, per germline. The CDR3 is 15 amino acids. Trimming pared 5 bases from V and 2 bases from J, leaving 12 bases between. CDR3 sequence: CASSSPTRTNEKLFF. Written as DNA, the CDR3 is TGTGCCAGCAGTAGTCCAACTAGGACTAATGAAAAACTGTTTTTT.

The chain employs TRBV14 and TRBJ2-1, with TRBD2 matching over 8 bases. The CDR3 is 15 residues long. V shed 4 bases, J shed 7 bases, and the junction held 9 bases outside the gene matches. Germline values: CDR1 SGHDN, CDR2 FVKESK. The CDR3 spells CASSLPGLGANEQFF. CDR3 sequence (DNA): TGTGCCAGCAGCCTACCGGGACTAGGGGCTAATGAGCAGTTCTTC.

This sequence joins TRBV5-1 and TRBJ1-1; 9 bases are a match to TRBD1. With V trimmed by 5 bases and J by 4 bases, 3 bases remained unmatched. The CDR3 has 13 amino acids. Per germline, CDR1 SGHRS and CDR2 YFSETQ. The CDR3 protein is CASRETGGTEAFF. CDR3 bases: TGCGCCAGCAGGGAGACAGGGGGCACTGAAGCTTTCTTT.

The chain combines TRBV6-5 with TRBJ2-3, with D possibly matching TRBD2 (5 bases). The V gene lost 6 bases and the J gene lost 3 bases, with 10 bases spanning the gap. In germline, CDR1 is MNHEY, CDR2 SVGAGI. The CDR3 runs 13 residues. The CDR3 bases are TGTGCCAGCAGCGCCGGGGAAACAGATACGCAGTATTTT. Translated, it gives CASSAGETDTQYF.

The table lists this clone with a count of one. V is TRBV6-4 and J is TRBJ2-3; TRBD2 might be the D (6 bases). Germline CDR1 reads MRHNA; CDR2 reads SNTAGT. The CDR3 runs 15 residues. The ends were cut back, 6 bases at V and 3 bases at J, with 16 bases in the middle. In DNA form, the CDR3 reads TGTGCCAGCAGCGCTAAAGACGGGACTACAGATACGCAGTATTTT. Translated: CASSAKDGTTDTQYF.

The chain recombines TRBV18 with TRBJ2-5; D might be TRBD2 (6 bases). The germline V gene has CDR1 KGHSH and CDR2 LQKENI. This CDR3 is built from 13 residues. The V gene lost 6 bases and the J gene lost 0 bases, with 8 bases spanning the gap. The CDR3 sequence: CASSEGNQETQYF. The CDR3 DNA follows: TGTGCCAGCTCGGAGGGAAACCAAGAGACCCAGTACTTC.

This clone was detected once. The chain uses TRBV7-9 and TRBJ2-5; D is possibly TRBD1 (6 bases). The CDR3 consists of 15 residues. The germline V and J ends were trimmed by 1 base and 3 bases, with 12 bases remaining between them. Per germline, CDR1 SEHNR and CDR2 FQNEAQ (reference sequence). CDR3 in DNA: TGTGCCAGCAGCTTAGGGTGGTCAGGGGAAGAGACCCAGTACTTC. It yields the protein CASSLGWSGEETQYF.

The chain carries TRBV29-1 and TRBJ2-4; tentatively, D is TRBD1 (6 bases). This CDR3 is 15 amino acids long. V lost 6 bases and J 8 bases, leaving 23 bases between the germline ends. The germline V gene encodes CDR1 SQVTM and CDR2 ANQGSEA. CDR3 sequence reads: CSVGTLGPTMDIQYF. CDR3 nucleotides: TGCAGCGTGGGGACACTGGGCCCCACTATGGACATTCAGTACTTC.

J is TRBJ1-1 and V is TRBV20-1, with a possible D match to TRBD1 (5 bases). Germline values: CDR1 DFQATT, CDR2 SNEGSKA (reference sequence). The V and J ends lost 3 bases and 3 bases respectively, with 14 bases between them. The CDR3 has 14 residues. CDR3 region: CSASLAGWDTEAFF. The CDR3 DNA sequence: TGCAGTGCTAGTCTGGCAGGGTGGGACACTGAAGCTTTCTTT.

The CDR3 DNA follows: TGTGCCAGTAGTATAAATCAAGCAGAAGCTTTCTTT. Translated: CASSINQAEAFF. This chain joins TRBV19 and TRBJ1-1; no clear D. CDR1 is LNHDA, CDR2 SQIVND, per germline (reference sequence). The CDR3 loop spans 12 amino acids. The V and J ends lost 2 bases and 8 bases respectively, with 9 bases between them.

The chain combines TRBV9 with TRBJ2-3; TRBD1 might be the D (5 bases). The CDR3 contains 15 residues. V was trimmed by 0 bases and J by 3 bases, leaving 11 bases between them. Germline V CDR1 and CDR2: SGDLS, YYNGEE. The chain's CDR3 is CASSVGTYQTDTQYF. For the CDR3, the DNA is TGTGCCAGCAGCGTAGGGACATATCAAACAGATACGCAGTATTTT.

This clone was observed once. V is TRBV7-9 and J is TRBJ1-2; 9 nucleotides agree with TRBD1. CDR1 and CDR2 (germline): SEHNR, FQNEAQ (reference sequence). The CDR3 is 14 residues long. Trimming at V came to 6 bases and at J to 7 bases, leaving 9 bases not matched to a gene. The CDR3 coding sequence is TGTGCCAGCAGGGACTCCGGGACAGGGATTGGCTACACCTTC. Amino acid sequence: CASRDSGTGIGYTF.

The gene calls are TRBV27 and TRBJ1-6; D not resolved. Trimming cost V 6 bases and J 6 bases, with 6 bases left between them. From germline, CDR1 is MNHEY and CDR2 SMNVEV (reference sequence). This CDR3 region has 12 residues. CDR3 in amino acids: CASRGFNSPLHF. CDR3 bases: TGTGCCAGCAGGGGGTTTAATTCACCCCTCCACTTT.

This sequence joins TRBV2 and TRBJ1-5; D uncertain. This CDR3 region has 14 residues. Trimming pared 4 bases from V and 3 bases from J, leaving 10 bases between. Germline CDR1 and CDR2: SNHLY and FYNNEI. This CDR3 is CASSADAYNQPQHF. The DNA for the CDR3 is TGTGCCAGCAGTGCAGACGCATACAATCAGCCCCAGCATTTT.

The V gene is TRBV15, the J gene TRBJ1-2; D gene ambiguous. CDR1 is LNHNV and CDR2 is YYDKDF in the germline V gene (reference sequence). Trimming removed 0 bases from V and 4 bases from J, with 6 bases in between. The CDR3 is 13 residues long. The CDR3 DNA is TGTGCCACCAGCAGAGATCAATCCTATGGCTACACCTTC. This encodes CATSRDQSYGYTF.

The chain combines TRBV9 with TRBJ2-2; no clear D gene. Germline values: CDR1 SGDLS, CDR2 YYNGEE. The CDR3 totals 13 residues. Trimming took off 4 bases at V and 6 bases at J, with 10 bases between the two ends. Written as DNA, the CDR3 is TGTGCCAGCAGCACCGGCGCCGCCGGGGAGCTGTTTTTT. It yields the protein CASSTGAAGELFF.

The V gene is TRBV11-2, the J gene TRBJ1-6, with 8 bases identical to TRBD1. V lost 4 bases, J lost 7 bases, and 6 bases stayed unmatched. Germline CDR1 SGHAT, CDR2 FQNNGV. The CDR3 consists of 15 residues. CDR3 amino acids: CASSWGGTGNSPLHF. In nucleotides, the CDR3 is TGTGCCAGCAGCTGGGGAGGGACAGGAAATTCACCCCTCCACTTT.

The rearrangement uses TRBV10-1 and TRBJ1-3, with unresolved D. Between the trimmed V and J ends, which lost 3 bases and 10 bases, there was a span of 19 bases. Germline V CDR1 and CDR2: WNHNN, SYGVQD (reference sequence). CDR3 length equals 15 residues. Here the CDR3 DNA reads TGCGCCAGCAGTGAATTCTACGGGAGCCTTAAGACCATATATTTT. Translated, it gives CASSEFYGSLKTIYF.

The V gene is TRBV5-1, the J gene TRBJ2-5, with 7 bases that match TRBD2. CDR3 length equals 15 residues. Germline V lookup: CDR1 SGHRS, CDR2 YFSETQ. The trim removed 2 bases at V and 1 base at J, leaving 5 bases unmatched. The CDR3 sequence is CASSFFGGFQETQYF. DNA of the CDR3: TGCGCCAGCAGCTTTTTCGGGGGGTTCCAAGAGACCCAGTACTTC.

The rearrangement uses TRBV24-1 and TRBJ2-1; the D is unclear. The ends were cut back, 3 bases at V and 6 bases at J, with 17 bases in the middle. CDR3 length equals 16 residues. Per germline, CDR1 KGHDR and CDR2 SFDVKD. DNA of the CDR3: TGTGCCACCAGTGATAGGTGGCAAAATCCCTTCAATGAGCAGTTCTTC. It yields the protein CATSDRWQNPFNEQFF.